The 25 T cell receptor beta chains below all came from one sample that was sequenced in a study of cytomegalovirus exposure and HLA in healthy donors. Assay used: immunoSEQ multiplex PCR; TCRdb lists only in-frame clones, some missing. The sample contains approximately 76,000 clones, 94% of which appear only once. Specimen: PBMCs. The receptor set was obtained from a woman aged 18 to 35 in good health and CMV-seropositive.

The chain recombines TRBV11-2 with TRBJ2-3; 9 bases are a match to TRBD2. Germline assignment: CDR1 SGHAT and CDR2 FQNNGV. The CDR3 loop spans 16 amino acids. With 1 base clipped from V and 2 bases from J, the junction kept 4 bases outside the gene matches. The DNA of the CDR3 is TGTGCCAGCAGCTTAGTGGGCGGGGGGGCCACAGATACGCAGTATTTT. Translated, it gives CASSLVGGGATDTQYF.

The chain combines TRBV6-5 with TRBJ2-7, with D maybe TRBD1 (6 bases). The germline V and J ends were trimmed by 6 bases and 3 bases, with 12 bases remaining between them. CDR1 and CDR2 from the germline V gene are MNHEY and SVGAGI. The CDR3 contains 13 residues. Here the CDR3 reads CASRDGQNYEQYF. CDR3 nucleotide sequence: TGTGCCAGCAGAGACGGACAGAACTACGAGCAGTACTTC.

This sequence joins TRBV7-8 and TRBJ1-2, with 7 bases identical to TRBD1. After removal of 5 bases from V and 8 bases from J, the junction contained 14 bases not matched to a gene. The CDR3 consists of 15 residues. Germline V gene lookup returns CDR1 SGHVS and CDR2 FQNEAQ. The CDR3 sequence: CASSDRAGQLSGYTF. The CDR3 DNA is TGTGCCAGCAGCGATAGGGCGGGACAGCTATCGGGCTACACCTTC. Full variable domain (remainder filled in from reference TRBV7-8 and TRBJ1-2): GAGVSQSPRYKVAKRGQDVALRCDPISGHVSLFWYQQALGQGPEFLTYFQNEAQLDKSGLPSDRFFAERPEGSVSTLKIQRTQQEDSAVYLCASSDRAGQLSGYTFGSGTRLTVV.

There are many counts of this clone. The chain uses TRBV11-2 and TRBJ2-2; 7 bases match TRBD2. J gave up 8 bases and V 5 bases, and 5 bases lay outside the gene matches. The CDR3 contains 13 residues. In germline, CDR1 is SGHAT, CDR2 FQNNGV. The CDR3 bases are TGTGCCAGCAGCGGACGTAGCGGGGGGGAGCTGTTTTTT. Protein sequence: CASSGRSGGELFF.

The V call is TRBV5-1, the J call TRBJ2-7; a possible D gene is TRBD2 (5 bases). From germline, CDR1 is SGHRS and CDR2 YFSETQ. This CDR3 has 15 residues. V lost 3 bases, J lost 2 bases, and 15 bases lay in between. CDR3 in amino acids: CASSYGRGGTYEQYF. For the CDR3, the DNA is TGCGCCAGCAGCTACGGCCGTGGAGGCACCTACGAGCAGTACTTC.

J is TRBJ2-5 and V is TRBV2; possibly TRBD1 for D (6 bases). Trimming pared 0 bases from V and 2 bases from J, leaving 10 bases between. Per germline, CDR1 SNHLY and CDR2 FYNNEI. CDR3 length equals 15 residues. CDR3 residues: CASSEAPGVQETQYF. CDR3 nucleotide sequence: TGTGCCAGCAGTGAAGCGCCAGGGGTTCAAGAGACCCAGTACTTC.

This rearrangement joins TRBV5-6 to TRBJ2-3; 10 bases match TRBD1. The CDR3 sequence is 16 residues long. Unmatched junction bases numbered 13, after V lost 6 bases and J lost 6 bases. CDR1 is SGHDT, CDR2 YYEEEE, per germline. CDR3 residues: CASTLTGTGALDTQYF. CDR3 DNA: TGTGCCAGCACCCTTACCGGGACAGGGGCTCTGGATACGCAGTATTTT.

The chain recombines TRBV7-2 with TRBJ2-1; TRBD2 matches 10 bases. The trim removed 5 bases at V and 12 bases at J, leaving 7 bases unmatched. The length of the CDR3 is 13 residues. The V gene's germline CDR1 is SGHTA and CDR2 FQGNSA. The CDR3 region is CASSLEREGRQFF. CDR3 bases: TGTGCCAGCAGCCTAGAGCGGGAGGGACGGCAGTTCTTC.

The chain couples TRBV6-6 to TRBJ1-1; a possible D gene is TRBD1 (6 bases). V lost 8 bases and J lost 1, with 14 bases in between. The CDR3 has 14 residues. From germline, CDR1 is MNHNY and CDR2 SVGAGI (reference sequence). The CDR3 nucleotides read TGTGCCAGCGGCCGGGGGGCGCCGAACACTGAAGCTTTCTTT. Translated, it gives CASGRGAPNTEAFF.

The chain is built from TRBV14 and TRBJ2-2, with D possibly TRBD1 on 5 matching bases. The CDR3 totals 19 residues. V gave up 1 base and J gave up 1 base, with 19 bases separating them. The germline gives CDR1 SGHDN, CDR2 FVKESK. This CDR3 reads CASSQVGRSAAGNTGELFF. The DNA of the CDR3 is TGTGCCAGCAGCCAAGTGGGGCGATCAGCCGCAGGGAACACCGGGGAGCTGTTTTTT.

The V and J genes are TRBV14 and TRBJ2-7; 8 bases line up with TRBD2. The V and J ends lost 1 base and 6 bases, in that order; junction bases with no gene match: 5. Germline V CDR1 and CDR2: SGHDN, FVKESK. The CDR3 extends over 14 amino acids. The CDR3 bases are TGTGCCAGCAGCCAAGGACTAGCGATAGGCGAGCAGTACTTC. This encodes CASSQGLAIGEQYF.

The CDR3 DNA is TGTGCCAGCAGCGACAGGGGGAAAAACTATGGCTACACCTTC. This sequence encodes CASSDRGKNYGYTF. V is TRBV2 and J is TRBJ1-2; 9 nucleotides line up with TRBD1. The CDR3 has 14 residues. Germline V gene lookup returns CDR1 SNHLY and CDR2 FYNNEI. V dropped 6 bases and J dropped 2; count of bases not matched to a gene: 4.

This chain uses TRBV5-1 with TRBJ2-2, with D maybe TRBD1 (6 bases). V dropped 6 bases and J dropped 4 bases, with 13 bases sitting between them. Germline CDR1 SGHRS, CDR2 YFSETQ. CDR3 size: 14 residues. CDR3 sequence reads: CASMRTEGTGELFF. The CDR3 nucleotides read TGCGCCAGCATGCGGACAGAGGGCACCGGGGAGCTGTTTTTT.

The chain couples TRBV25-1 to TRBJ2-2; TRBD2 matches at 7 bases. Germline loops: CDR1 MGHDK, CDR2 SYGVNS. V shed 4 bases, J shed 1 base, and the junction held 6 bases outside the gene matches. This CDR3 is built from 16 residues. CDR3 in DNA: TGTGCCAGCAGTGTCGGGGGGAGGGGGAACACCGGGGAGCTGTTTTTT. It specifies CASSVGGRGNTGELFF.

The chain is built from TRBV7-2 and TRBJ1-4; the match to TRBD1 covers 8 bases. Per the germline V gene, CDR1 is SGHTA and CDR2 is FQGNSA. Trimming removed 5 bases from V and 0 bases from J; junction bases left unmatched: 2. This CDR3 has 15 amino acids. The CDR3 sequence: CASSDRGSTNEKLFF. In nucleotides, the CDR3 is TGTGCCAGCAGCGACAGGGGTTCAACTAATGAAAAACTGTTTTTT. The full variable domain, its missing parts supplied by reference TRBV7-2 and TRBJ1-4, is GAGVSQSPSNKVTEKGKDVELRCDPISGHTALYWYRQSLGQGLEFLIYFQGNSAPDKSGLPSDRFSAERTGGSVSTLTIQRTQQEDSAVYLCASSDRGSTNEKLFFGSGTQLSVL.

This chain uses TRBV5-1 with TRBJ2-3; TRBD2 agrees at 8 bases. J was trimmed by 5 bases and V by 1 base; bases with no gene match: 6. CDR1 SGHRS and CDR2 YFSETQ come from the germline V gene. The CDR3 runs 15 residues. The CDR3 nucleotides are TGCGCCAGCAGCTTGAACGGGGGGGCAGAAGATACGCAGTATTTT. Translated: CASSLNGGAEDTQYF.

This chain connects TRBV30 to TRBJ1-1; D not certain. V dropped 5 bases and J dropped 1 base, with 5 bases sitting between them. The CDR3 runs to 11 residues. Germline V gives CDR1 GTSNPN, CDR2 SVGIG (reference sequence). The CDR3 protein is CAWGRNTEAFF. The CDR3 DNA reads as TGTGCCTGGGGGCGGAACACTGAAGCTTTCTTT. The full variable domain, in which reference TRBV30 and TRBJ1-1 provide the parts outside the CDR3, is SQTIHQWPATLVQPVGSPLSLECTVEGTSNPNLYWYRQAAGRGLQLLFYSVGIGQISSEVPQNLSASRPQDRQFILSSKKLLLSDSGFYLCAWGRNTEAFFGQGTRLTVV.

V is TRBV2 and J is TRBJ2-5; the match to TRBD1 covers 7 bases. V lost 5 bases and J lost 2; bases outside the gene matches: 8. The CDR3 is 15 amino acids. Germline values: CDR1 SNHLY, CDR2 FYNNEI. CDR3 region: CASSRDSNLQETQYF. The CDR3 DNA sequence: TGTGCCAGCAGTAGGGACAGCAATCTACAAGAGACCCAGTACTTC.

The chain couples TRBV7-7 to TRBJ2-5, with 8 bases that match TRBD2. V shed 1 base and J 5 bases; nucleotides not matched to a gene: 6. The CDR3 runs to 15 residues. Germline-derived CDR1 and CDR2 are SSHAT and FNYEAQ (reference sequence). CDR3 sequence: CASSLGGGGWETQYF. DNA for the CDR3: TGTGCCAGCAGCTTAGGAGGCGGGGGGTGGGAGACCCAGTACTTC.

V gene TRBV5-1 combines with J gene TRBJ2-7, with unresolved D. The CDR3 runs to 13 residues. V was pared by 0 bases and J by 4 bases, with 8 bases between. Germline V gene data show CDR1 as SGHRS and CDR2 as YFSETQ. CDR3 sequence (DNA): TGCGCCAGCAGCTTGGCCTCGTTGTACGAGCAGTACTTC. Translating gives CASSLASLYEQYF.

Only one count was recorded for this clone. The rearrangement uses TRBV5-4 and TRBJ1-1; D is unresolved. CDR3 length equals 14 residues. CDR1 SGHNT and CDR2 YYREEE come from the germline V gene (reference sequence). With 0 bases removed from V and 4 bases from J, the gap between germline ends came to 10 bases. As DNA, the CDR3 is TGTGCCAGCAGCTTGGAGGGCCTAGCCACTGAAGCTTTCTTT. Translating gives CASSLEGLATEAFF.

The chain carries TRBV2 and TRBJ1-5; D possibly corresponds to TRBD1 (5 bases). The CDR3 loop spans 14 amino acids. V was clipped by 1 base and J by 5 bases, with 9 bases between them. Germline CDR1 SNHLY, CDR2 FYNNEI. For the CDR3, the DNA is TGTGCCAGCAGTGAAGAGCAGGGTGATCAGCCCCAGCATTTT. Translating gives CASSEEQGDQPQHF.

The chain links TRBV11-3 to TRBJ2-7; 11 positions agree with TRBD2. The V segment lost 5 bases and the J segment 4 bases; nucleotides outside the gene matches: 13. Germline V lookup: CDR1 SGHNT, CDR2 YENEEA. The CDR3 length is 17 residues. CDR3 protein: CASSPFPLLAGGYEQYF. In DNA, the CDR3 is TGTGCCAGCAGCCCCTTCCCCCTCCTAGCGGGGGGTTACGAGCAGTACTTC.

The chain links TRBV7-2 to TRBJ1-5, with D unclear. Trimming pared 1 base from V and 6 bases from J, leaving 10 bases between. Germline values: CDR1 SGHTA, CDR2 FQGNSA. The CDR3 sequence is 14 residues long. CDR3 region: CASSLGNRIQPQHF. CDR3 sequence (DNA): TGTGCCAGCAGCTTAGGGAACAGAATTCAGCCCCAGCATTTT.

The rearrangement uses TRBV30 and TRBJ1-2; D call uncertain. CDR1 is GTSNPN, CDR2 SVGIG, per germline (reference sequence). The length of the CDR3 is 12 residues. Between the trimmed V and J ends, which lost 2 bases and 4 bases, there was a span of 8 bases. The CDR3 protein is CAWSSRIYGYTF. The CDR3 DNA reads TGTGCCTGGAGTTCCAGGATCTATGGCTACACCTTC.